This T cell receptor beta chain is drawn from a study of response to subunit inactivated influenza vaccine. Study-wide points: It was suggested by the authors that few new T cells are recruited by each seasonal influenza vaccination.

This clonotype was counted once. Its antigen remains unknown. From the RT-PCR reads, TCRdb called clonotypes with MiXCR, one entry per CDR3 protein. The sample lists approximately 730,000 distinct CDR3 sequences; approximately 15% were seen once. The CDR3 runs to 15 residues. Germline-derived CDR1 and CDR2 are MDHEN and SYDVKM. Germline trimming cut 2 bases from V and 7 bases from J; bases unmatched to any gene: 6. The J gene is TRBJ2-1, the V gene TRBV28; TRBD2 aligns across 9 bases. The specimen was PBMCs from blood, collected approximately 15 days before vaccination. This clonotype was obtained from a man aged 50-60 years who received an inactivated influenza vaccine. The CDR3 loop reads CASSLGLASLNEQFF. CDR3 nucleotide sequence: TGTGCCAGCAGTTTAGGACTAGCGAGTCTTAATGAGCAGTTCTTC.